A selection of T cell receptor beta chains follows, all from one sample in a study of response to subunit inactivated influenza vaccine. TCRdb re-called the RT-PCR reads with MiXCR, one entry per CDR3 protein. Here the sample spans over 400,000 distinct CDR3 sequences, 13% being singletons. This specimen was PBMCs from blood, taken around seven weeks after vaccination. These receptors came from a man aged 45 to 65 who received an inactivated influenza vaccine. The CDR3 runs from the conserved cysteine through the conserved F or W. Each record gives: clone size, D gene, V gene, J gene, CDR3 DNA, CDR3 protein. D genes are given only for firm matches. Clone size is given for some rows only: seen once, a few or many times, or a class if the clone is expanded.

many	TRBD2	TRBV20-1	TRBJ2-7	TGCAGTGCTCCCGCGAGCGGGAGACTAAGGAACGAGCAGTACTTC	CSAPASGRLRNEQYF
NA	NA	TRBV7-2	TRBJ1-1	TGTGCCAGCAGCTTATTATGGGAGGGGACGGGGACTGAAGCTTTCTTT	CASSLLWEGTGTEAFF
NA	NA	TRBV3-1	TRBJ2-2	TGTGCCAGCAGCCAAGTACAAGGGATTTACACCGGGGAGCTGTTTTTT	CASSQVQGIYTGELFF
NA	TRBD1	TRBV20-1	TRBJ1-4	TGCAGTGCTAGAGATGTTCGGAGGGTTGGGACAGGGACAGATAAGGGGGGAAAACTGTTTTTT	CSARDVRRVGTGTDKGGKLFF
NA	NA	TRBV7-9	TRBJ2-3	TGTGCCAGCAGGACCGACAGGTTCTCTAGCACAGATACGCAGTATTTT	CASRTDRFSSTDTQYF
few	NA	TRBV20-1	TRBJ2-5	TGCAGTGCGAGGACTAGGGGAGGGGGGGGAGAGACCCAGTACTTC	CSARTRGGGGETQYF
NA	TRBD2	TRBV12-3/TRBV12-4	TRBJ2-1	TGTGCCAGCCGGGTGGGAGCGGGGGGTATGGGTGAGCAGTTCTTC	CASRVGAGGMGEQFF
few	TRBD1	TRBV5-5	TRBJ1-2	TGTGCCAGCAGCTTGGGACAGGGATCGGCCTATGGCTACACCTTC	CASSLGQGSAYGYTF
few	NA	TRBV20-1	TRBJ2-2	TGCAGTGCTAGGCAGGGGATCAACACCGGGGAGCTGTTTTTT	CSARQGINTGELFF
few	NA	TRBV6-5	TRBJ2-5	TGTGCCAGCAGTTACGCAGGGGCGTTTCAAGAGACCCAGTACTTC	CASSYAGAFQETQYF
few	TRBD1	TRBV29-1	TRBJ2-7	TGCAGCGTTGGGGACGACAGGGAAGCCTACGAGCAGTACTTC	CSVGDDREAYEQYF
NA	TRBD1	TRBV5-1	TRBJ1-1	TGCGCCAGCAATCAGGGGGCCGGCACTGAAGCTTTCTTT	CASNQGAGTEAFF
few	NA	TRBV27	TRBJ2-7	TGTGCCAGCAGTTTAAGGCGGCGGGGAGAAGAGCAGTACTTC	CASSLRRRGEEQYF
many	NA	TRBV7-2	TRBJ1-1	TGTGCCAGCAGCGCAAGGATGAACACTGAAGCTTTCTTT	CASSARMNTEAFF
NA	TRBD2	TRBV24-1	TRBJ2-3	TGTGCCACCAGTGGCGGGGGTATCGCAGATACGCAGTATTTT	CATSGGGIADTQYF
many	NA	TRBV18	TRBJ2-7	TGTGCCAGCTCACCGGACGGCTACTCCTACGAGCAGTACTTC	CASSPDGYSYEQYF